This TCR beta chain appears in the sequencing data of a study of memory CD8 T cells in hepatitis C reinfection. Study-level information: Reinfection meant HCV RNA positivity after two negatives ≥60 days apart.

TCRdb keeps only in-frame clones here, not all; method: immunoSEQ multiplex PCR. Of 44,000 or so clones listed, roughly 90% are singletons. Described time point: peak reinfection, 3 to 8 weeks after reinfection detection. No in vitro expansion preceded TCR sequencing of the sorted cells. The table lists this clone with a count of one. This TCR was sampled from a man in his late teens or twenties with hepatitis C virus infection. The sequenced sample consisted of naive CD8+ T cells sorted from blood.

The CDR3 loop is CASNLRKFVYEQYV. DNA for the CDR3: TGCGCCAGCAATCTCAGGAAATTCGTCTACGAGCAGTACGTC. The V gene is TRBV23-1, the J gene TRBJ2-7; no reliable D call. TRBV23-1 is an open reading frame whose function is uncertain. The CDR3 sequence is 14 residues long. V was clipped by 7 bases and J by 3 bases, with 16 bases between them.